The 30 T cell receptor beta chains listed next were all sequenced from one sample in a study of blood T cell repertoires in COVID-19 (dated by TCRdb to the early 2020s). Library preparation was by the immunoSEQ multiplex PCR assay. TCRdb limited this immuneACCESS table to in-frame rearrangements with V and J called. A share of clones is missing; checked studies link under half to unresolved V genes, and the rest is unexplained. The sample profile shows about 9,000 clones; approximately 86% of them were found once. Together, the top ten hold 7% to 10% of the sample. Material for sequencing was peripheral blood. These receptors all stem from a human donor in a cohort sampled during active COVID-19.

In this sample, this clone turned up once. This sequence joins TRBV6-5 and TRBJ2-5, with D tentatively TRBD1 (6 bases). Germline CDR1 reads MNHEY; CDR2 reads SVGAGI. The CDR3 totals 14 residues. Trimming removed 4 bases from V and 5 bases from J, with 14 bases in between. The chain's CDR3 is CASSLQGRGETQYF. DNA for the CDR3: TGTGCCAGCAGTTTACAGGGTAGGGGGGAGACCCAGTACTTC.

The table lists this clone with a count of one. Sequence at one end of the junction differs from germline and may be a read error. The rearrangement uses TRBV11-2 and TRBJ2-1, with 11 bases that match TRBD2. CDR3 length: 15 amino acids. From germline, CDR1 is SGHAT and CDR2 FQNNGV. CDR3 DNA: TGTGCCAGCAGGTTAGCGGGAGGGAAACCCAATGAGCAGTTCTTC. Its protein product is CASRLAGGKPNEQFF.

The chain uses TRBV3-1 (or the pseudogene TRBV3-2) and TRBJ1-2; 10 bases match TRBD1. The trim removed 3 bases at V and 5 bases at J, leaving 6 bases unmatched. Germline loops: CDR1 LGHDT, CDR2 YNNKEL (reference sequence). This CDR3 region has 15 residues. Here the CDR3 DNA reads TGTGCCAGCAGCCAGAAGACAGGGGGCAAGTATGGCTACACCTTC. Residues: CASSQKTGGKYGYTF.

The rearrangement joins TRBV30 to TRBJ1-2, with TRBD1 as a possible D gene (5 bases). Between the trimmed V and J ends, which lost 2 bases and 8 bases, there was a span of 9 bases. This CDR3 has 11 amino acids. Germline V gene data show CDR1 as GTSNPN and CDR2 as SVGIG (reference sequence). CDR3 DNA: TGTGCCTGGAGTAAAGGGGTCGGCTACACCTTC. Translated: CAWSKGVGYTF.

V and J are TRBV11-2 and TRBJ2-7; 11 bases map to TRBD2. Per the germline V gene, CDR1 is SGHAT and CDR2 is FQNNGV. J was trimmed by 3 bases and V by 2 bases; bases with no gene match: 3. This CDR3 has 15 residues. Here the CDR3 DNA reads TGTGCCAGCAGCTTAATAGCGGGAGGGGGCTACGAGCAGTACTTC. This sequence encodes CASSLIAGGGYEQYF.

The V and J genes are TRBV30 and TRBJ2-5; D may be TRBD1 (6 bases). Germline-derived CDR1 and CDR2 are GTSNPN and SVGIG (reference sequence). V lost 3 bases, J lost 4 bases, and 9 bases lay in between. This CDR3 contains 12 residues. The DNA for the CDR3 is TGTGCCTGGAGGGACAGTAGAGAGACCCAGTACTTC. Its translation is CAWRDSRETQYF.

This clone was counted a few times. The gene calls are TRBV28 and TRBJ2-5; TRBD1 agrees at 8 bases. CDR1 MDHEN and CDR2 SYDVKM come from the germline V gene. This CDR3 comprises 15 residues. The trim removed 7 bases at V and 5 bases at J, leaving 12 bases unmatched. The CDR3 bases are TGTGCCAGCACCCATCGGGCAGGGGGCGTCGAGACCCAGTACTTC. Its translation: CASTHRAGGVETQYF.

The chain uses TRBV9 and TRBJ2-7, with 8 bases matching TRBD2. J gave up 5 bases and V 1 base, and 5 bases lay outside the gene matches. Germline CDR1 SGDLS, CDR2 YYNGEE. This CDR3 has 14 residues. The CDR3 sequence is CASSVSGSKDEQYF. In nucleotides, the CDR3 is TGTGCCAGCAGCGTAAGCGGGAGTAAGGACGAGCAGTACTTC.

V and J are TRBV19 and TRBJ2-7, with TRBD1 matching over 9 bases. This CDR3 has 13 residues. The V gene end was trimmed by 4 bases and the J gene end by 4 bases; junction bases not matched to a gene: 2. The germline CDR1 and CDR2 sequences are LNHDA and SQIVND (reference sequence). This chain's CDR3 is CASSSGTGYEQYF. As DNA, the CDR3 is TGTGCCAGTAGTAGCGGGACAGGGTACGAGCAGTACTTC.

J is TRBJ1-4 and V is TRBV27; 8 positions match TRBD1. The CDR3 sequence is 18 residues long. V trimming: 2 bases; J trimming: 3 bases; junction bases outside the gene matches: 11. Germline assignment: CDR1 MNHEY and CDR2 SMNVEV (reference sequence). CDR3 DNA: TGTGCCAGCAGTTTACTCGGACAGGGATGGGAGTCTAATGAAAAACTGTTTTTT. The encoded protein is CASSLLGQGWESNEKLFF.

The genes are TRBV19 and TRBJ1-1, with D perhaps matching TRBD1 (5 bases). Trimming took 3 bases from V and 5 from J, leaving 13 bases between them. The CDR3 has 14 amino acids. In germline, CDR1 is LNHDA, CDR2 SQIVND (reference sequence). CDR3 in amino acids: CASSMFSGGTEAFF. The DNA for the CDR3 is TGTGCCAGTAGTATGTTTTCGGGGGGAACTGAAGCTTTCTTT.

The CDR3 loop is CAGGRQRTSGDNEQFF. Here the CDR3 DNA reads TGTGCCGGGGGTCGTCAGAGAACTAGCGGAGACAATGAGCAGTTCTTC. The chain links TRBV2 to TRBJ2-1, with 8 bases matching TRBD2. CDR3 length: 16 residues. Germline CDR1 and CDR2: SNHLY and FYNNEI. Trimming took 11 bases from V and 5 from J; bases not matched to a gene: 17.

The V and J genes are TRBV5-6 and TRBJ1-2, with D unclear. V was shortened by 2 bases and J by 8 bases, with 13 bases between the two germline ends. The CDR3 has 13 amino acids. Germline V gene data show CDR1 as SGHDT and CDR2 as YYEEEE. The CDR3 DNA reads as TGTGCCAGCAGCTTCGGTCCCCGCGGGGGCTACACCTTC. Amino acid sequence: CASSFGPRGGYTF. The entire variable domain, with the rest obtained from reference TRBV5-6 and TRBJ1-2, is as follows: DAGVTQSPTHLIKTRGQQVTLRCSPKSGHDTVSWYQQALGQGPQFIFQYYEEEERQRGNFPDRFSGHQFPNYSSELNVNALLLGDSALYLCASSFGPRGGYTFGSGTRLTVV.

The chain couples TRBV28 to TRBJ2-7; 11 nucleotides match TRBD1. J gave up 2 bases and V 6 bases, and 6 bases lay outside the gene matches. Germline CDR1 MDHEN, CDR2 SYDVKM. This CDR3 region has 15 residues. CDR3 sequence: CASSSPGQGAYEQYF. DNA of the CDR3: TGTGCCAGCAGCTCACCGGGACAGGGGGCCTACGAGCAGTACTTC.

CDR3 sequence reads: CASNSHLAGGAYEQYF. DNA for the CDR3: TGTGCCAGCAATTCTCACCTAGCGGGGGGCGCCTACGAGCAGTACTTC. This sequence joins TRBV2 and TRBJ2-7; TRBD2 matches at 11 bases. This CDR3 contains 16 residues. With V trimmed by 7 bases and J by 2 bases, 10 bases remained unmatched. Germline lookup yields CDR1 SNHLY and CDR2 FYNNEI.

The rearrangement uses TRBV4-1 and TRBJ1-5; D may be TRBD1 (5 bases). V gave up 0 bases and J gave up 0 bases, with 9 bases separating them. Germline CDR1 is MGHRA and CDR2 is YSYEKL. This CDR3 has 16 amino acids. CDR3 loop: CASSQETDYSNQPQHF. The CDR3 DNA is TGCGCCAGCAGCCAAGAGACAGATTATAGCAATCAGCCCCAGCATTTT.

The V gene is TRBV13, the J gene TRBJ1-6; 11 bases align to TRBD1. This CDR3 comprises 15 residues. From germline, CDR1 is PRHDT and CDR2 FYEKMQ (reference sequence). With V trimmed by 2 bases and J by 9 bases, 3 bases remained unmatched. CDR3 coding DNA: TGTGCCAGCAGCTTAAGGGACAGGGGGAGTTCACCCCTCCACTTT. Translated, it gives CASSLRDRGSSPLHF. The full variable domain, in which reference TRBV13 and TRBJ1-6 provide the parts outside the CDR3, is AAGVIQSPRHLIKEKRETATLKCYPIPRHDTVYWYQQGPGQDPQFLISFYEKMQSDKGSIPDRFSAQQFSDYHSELNMSSLELGDSALYFCASSLRDRGSSPLHFGNGTRLTVT.

A remark on this clone: A read error may account for a junction end that differs from germline. The V and J genes are TRBV11-2 and TRBJ2-5; TRBD2 aligns across 9 bases. Germline V CDR1 and CDR2: SGHAT, FQNNGV. The CDR3 totals 15 residues. The CDR3 protein is CASSLGTSLQKTQYF. The CDR3 region has the DNA TGTGCCAGCAGTTTAGGGACTAGCCTGCAAAAGACCCAGTACTTC.

This sequence joins TRBV28 and TRBJ1-5; D is unresolved. The CDR3 consists of 13 residues. V was pared by 2 bases and J by 7 bases, with 9 bases between. CDR1 is MDHEN, CDR2 SYDVKM, per germline. The DNA of the CDR3 is TGTGCCAGCAGTTTAACATTCTTACAGCCCCAGCATTTT. Protein: CASSLTFLQPQHF.

The genes are TRBV2 and TRBJ2-2, with 7 bases lining up with TRBD1. Germline loops: CDR1 SNHLY, CDR2 FYNNEI. The trim removed 6 bases at V and 6 bases at J, leaving 10 bases unmatched. This CDR3 is built from 15 residues. The CDR3 region is CASRRQGDEAGELFF. The CDR3, as DNA: TGTGCCAGCAGGCGGCAGGGGGATGAAGCCGGGGAGCTGTTTTTT.

CDR3: CATSRDTGQGFATNEKLFF. Written as DNA, the CDR3 is TGTGCCACCAGCAGAGATACTGGACAGGGGTTTGCAACTAATGAAAAACTGTTTTTT. V and J are TRBV15 and TRBJ1-4, with 9 bases lining up with TRBD1. The CDR3 loop spans 19 amino acids. Germline trimming cut 0 bases from V and 0 bases from J; bases unmatched to any gene: 8. CDR1 and CDR2 (germline): LNHNV, YYDKDF (reference sequence).

The V gene is TRBV7-9, the J gene TRBJ2-7; D is unresolved. The germline gives CDR1 SEHNR, CDR2 FQNEAQ (reference sequence). Between the trimmed V and J ends, which lost 1 base and 7 bases, there was a span of 5 bases. This CDR3 is 11 amino acids long. In DNA form, the CDR3 reads TGTGCCAGCAGCTTAGGGCAGGAGCAGTACTTC. Translating gives CASSLGQEQYF.

This clone was detected only a few times. The chain couples TRBV19 to TRBJ2-3; D remains ambiguous. Germline V gives CDR1 LNHDA, CDR2 SQIVND (reference sequence). The V end lost 5 bases, the J end lost 1 base, and 13 bases lay between the germline ends. CDR3 length: 15 residues. The CDR3 DNA sequence: TGTGCCAGTAGTTTCGTAGTAGCCCGCACAGATACGCAGTATTTT. Its translation: CASSFVVARTDTQYF.

The chain carries TRBV5-6 and TRBJ2-7; 9 nucleotides align to TRBD1. J was trimmed by 3 bases and V by 4 bases; bases with no gene match: 11. Germline V gene lookup returns CDR1 SGHDT and CDR2 YYEEEE. The CDR3 covers 16 residues. The CDR3 is CASSLGTGLKGYEQYF. The CDR3 nucleotides are TGTGCCAGCAGCCTCGGGACAGGGTTGAAGGGCTACGAGCAGTACTTC.

The rearrangement links TRBV18 to TRBJ2-7; the D gene is possibly TRBD1 (6 bases). Germline values: CDR1 KGHSH, CDR2 LQKENI. The CDR3 sequence is 14 residues long. V dropped 2 bases and J dropped 9 bases, with 17 bases sitting between them. CDR3 nucleotides: TGTGCCAGCTCACCAAGTCCAGGGGAAAGCGTGCAGTACTTC. Translating gives CASSPSPGESVQYF.

CDR3 bases: TGTGCCAGCAAAAGTCAGAATTCACCCCTCCACTTT. Translated: CASKSQNSPLHF. The chain combines TRBV28 with TRBJ1-6; D unclear. Germline values: CDR1 MDHEN, CDR2 SYDVKM. This CDR3 spans 12 amino acids. The V end was cut by 7 bases, the J end by 7 bases, with 8 bases between.

The chain is built from TRBV7-9 and TRBJ2-7; 12 bases fit TRBD2. Germline CDR1 and CDR2: SEHNR and FQNEAQ (reference sequence). The CDR3 runs to 16 residues. V trimming: 4 bases; J trimming: 4 bases; junction bases outside the gene matches: 8. The chain's CDR3 is CASSSPTSGSSYEQYF. The CDR3 DNA sequence: TGTGCCAGCAGCTCGCCGACTAGCGGGAGTAGTTACGAGCAGTACTTC.

The chain employs TRBV4-1 and TRBJ2-3; D ambiguous. CDR1 and CDR2 from the germline V gene are MGHRA and YSYEKL. With 3 bases removed from V and 0 bases from J, the gap between germline ends came to 16 bases. The CDR3 extends over 17 amino acids. This CDR3 reads CASSHGILTTSTDTQYF. The CDR3 bases are TGCGCCAGCAGCCACGGTATTCTTACTACTAGCACAGATACGCAGTATTTT.

For the CDR3, the DNA is TGTGCCGTCGGGACAGTTTCCAATCAGCCCCAGCATTTT. Protein: CAVGTVSNQPQHF. The V call is TRBV28, the J call TRBJ1-5; the match to TRBD1 covers 7 bases. Germline values: CDR1 MDHEN, CDR2 SYDVKM. The junction had 7 bases not matched to a gene; V was cut back by 11 bases and J by 3 bases. The CDR3 consists of 13 residues.

The gene calls are TRBV27 and TRBJ2-7; 7 bases line up with TRBD1. The junction had 4 bases not matched to a gene; V was cut back by 3 bases and J by 2 bases. Germline V lookup: CDR1 MNHEY, CDR2 SMNVEV (reference sequence). CDR3 length: 14 residues. The CDR3 region has the DNA TGTGCCAGCAGTTTCGGGACAGAACCCTACGAGCAGTACTTC. This codes for CASSFGTEPYEQYF.